The rows below give T cell receptor beta chains drawn from one sample of a study of T cells after yellow fever vaccination. In TCRdb, the 5' RACE reads were re-called with MiXCR into one record per CDR3 protein. The sample records about 22,000 distinct CDR3 sequences, approximately 5.2% being singletons. The source was PBMCs, either bulk or a sorted T-cell subset (CD4+, CD8+, memory, or dextramer-sorted; not recorded which), collected more than 40 days after the first yellow fever vaccination. The receptors were sampled from a man aged 18 to 30 who received the YFV17D yellow fever vaccine. The CDR3 runs from the conserved cysteine through the conserved F or W. The order of the fields is D gene, CDR3 length, V gene, clone size, J gene, CDR3 protein, CDR3 DNA. The D gene is left open where the match is weak. Clone size is not always given. Where it is, it says once, few, many or a class for expanded clones.

D gene: TRBD1
CDR3 length: 18
V gene: TRBV5-6
clone size: many
J gene: TRBJ1-5
CDR3 protein: CASSWRQGGLNSNQPQHF
CDR3 DNA: TGTGCCAGCAGCTGGCGACAGGGGGGGTTGAATAGCAATCAGCCCCAGCATTTT

D gene: NA
CDR3 length: 15
V gene: TRBV9
clone size: many
J gene: TRBJ2-1
CDR3 protein: CASSPRQPGINEQFF
CDR3 DNA: TGTGCCAGCAGCCCCCGCCAGCCAGGGATCAATGAGCAGTTCTTC

D gene: NA
CDR3 length: 13
V gene: TRBV11-2
clone size: many
J gene: TRBJ2-7
CDR3 protein: CASSITRLYEQYF
CDR3 DNA: TGTGCCAGCAGCATTACACGGCTCTACGAGCAGTACTTC

D gene: NA
CDR3 length: 12
V gene: TRBV29-1
clone size: NA
J gene: TRBJ2-2
CDR3 protein: CSVEDGTGELFF
CDR3 DNA: TGCAGCGTTGAAGATGGCACCGGGGAGCTGTTTTTT

D gene: TRBD1
CDR3 length: 14
V gene: TRBV3-1
clone size: many
J gene: TRBJ1-4
CDR3 protein: CASSLTGYYEKLFF
CDR3 DNA: TGTGCCAGCAGCTTGACAGGGTACTACGAAAAACTGTTTTTT

D gene: TRBD1
CDR3 length: 15
V gene: TRBV6-5
clone size: many
J gene: TRBJ1-1
CDR3 protein: CASSYFDRGDTEAFF
CDR3 DNA: TGTGCCAGCAGTTACTTCGACAGGGGAGACACTGAAGCTTTCTTT

D gene: TRBD2
CDR3 length: 15
V gene: TRBV27
clone size: medium-sized
J gene: TRBJ2-3
CDR3 protein: CASSLSSGGLDTQYF
CDR3 DNA: TGTGCCAGCAGTTTAAGTAGCGGGGGCCTAGATACGCAGTATTTT

D gene: TRBD1
CDR3 length: 13
V gene: TRBV4-3
clone size: many
J gene: TRBJ1-5
CDR3 protein: CASSPTGIQPQHF
CDR3 DNA: TGCGCCAGCAGCCCGACAGGGATTCAGCCCCAGCATTTT

D gene: TRBD1
CDR3 length: 17
V gene: TRBV5-1
clone size: many
J gene: TRBJ2-7
CDR3 protein: CASSFGPQGEGSYEQYF
CDR3 DNA: TGCGCCAGCAGCTTTGGCCCACAGGGGGAAGGGTCCTACGAGCAGTACTTC

D gene: NA
CDR3 length: 15
V gene: TRBV5-4
clone size: many
J gene: TRBJ2-5
CDR3 protein: CASSSTGPVGETQYF
CDR3 DNA: TGTGCCAGCAGCTCCACGGGACCCGTGGGTGAGACCCAGTACTTC

D gene: NA
CDR3 length: 14
V gene: TRBV5-1
clone size: many
J gene: TRBJ2-5
CDR3 protein: CASSPIWGRETQYF
CDR3 DNA: TGCGCCAGCAGCCCAATTTGGGGGCGAGAGACCCAGTACTTC

D gene: TRBD1
CDR3 length: 14
V gene: TRBV27
clone size: many
J gene: TRBJ1-5
CDR3 protein: CASRGQGVGQPQHF
CDR3 DNA: TGTGCCAGCAGGGGACAGGGGGTCGGACAGCCCCAGCATTTT

D gene: NA
CDR3 length: 11
V gene: TRBV5-6
clone size: many
J gene: TRBJ1-1
CDR3 protein: CASRRDTEAFF
CDR3 DNA: TGTGCCAGCAGGAGGGACACTGAAGCTTTCTTT

D gene: NA
CDR3 length: 13
V gene: TRBV12-3/TRBV12-4
clone size: many
J gene: TRBJ1-2
CDR3 protein: CASSLPHPIGYTF
CDR3 DNA: TGTGCCAGCAGTTTACCTCATCCGATCGGCTACACCTTC

D gene: NA
CDR3 length: 10
V gene: TRBV20-1
clone size: NA
J gene: TRBJ2-1
CDR3 protein: CSGGSFGQFF
CDR3 DNA: TGCAGTGGGGGGAGCTTCGGGCAGTTCTTC

D gene: NA
CDR3 length: 14
V gene: TRBV7-6
clone size: many
J gene: TRBJ2-4
CDR3 protein: CASSGNPGAGIQYF
CDR3 DNA: TGTGCCAGCAGCGGCAACCCGGGAGCTGGGATTCAGTACTTC

D gene: TRBD1
CDR3 length: 17
V gene: TRBV7-6
clone size: many
J gene: TRBJ2-4
CDR3 protein: CASSSGGQGRAKNIQYF
CDR3 DNA: TGTGCCAGCAGCAGCGGAGGACAGGGAAGAGCCAAAAACATTCAGTACTTC

D gene: NA
CDR3 length: 13
V gene: TRBV6-2/TRBV6-3
clone size: many
J gene: TRBJ2-7
CDR3 protein: CASGRQAYYEQYF
CDR3 DNA: TGTGCCAGCGGAAGACAGGCCTACTACGAGCAGTACTTC

D gene: NA
CDR3 length: 15
V gene: TRBV7-9
clone size: many
J gene: TRBJ1-1
CDR3 protein: CASSPKIRVGTEAFF
CDR3 DNA: TGTGCCAGCAGCCCAAAAATCCGAGTAGGCACTGAAGCTTTCTTT

D gene: TRBD1
CDR3 length: 14
V gene: TRBV5-1
clone size: many
J gene: TRBJ2-1
CDR3 protein: CASTRQGFYNEQFF
CDR3 DNA: TGCGCCAGCACCCGACAGGGGTTCTACAATGAGCAGTTCTTC

D gene: NA
CDR3 length: 13
V gene: TRBV7-3
clone size: many
J gene: TRBJ2-2
CDR3 protein: CASCQGNTGELFF
CDR3 DNA: TGTGCCAGCTGCCAGGGTAACACCGGGGAGCTGTTTTTT

D gene: NA
CDR3 length: 15
V gene: TRBV5-1
clone size: many
J gene: TRBJ2-1
CDR3 protein: CASSQRGGTGNEQFF
CDR3 DNA: TGCGCCAGCAGCCAGCGGGGGGGGACAGGGAATGAGCAGTTCTTC

D gene: NA
CDR3 length: 15
V gene: TRBV5-1
clone size: many
J gene: TRBJ2-6
CDR3 protein: CASSHGDSGANVLTF
CDR3 DNA: TGCGCCAGCAGCCACGGGGACTCTGGGGCCAACGTCCTGACTTTC

D gene: NA
CDR3 length: 13
V gene: TRBV4-3
clone size: many
J gene: TRBJ1-1
CDR3 protein: CASSQDRNTEAFF
CDR3 DNA: TGCGCCAGCAGCCAAGATCGGAACACTGAAGCTTTCTTT

D gene: NA
CDR3 length: 14
V gene: TRBV21-1
clone size: many
J gene: TRBJ1-1
CDR3 protein: CASSFRTVNTEAFF
CDR3 DNA: TGTGCCAGCAGCTTCCGGACAGTGAACACTGAAGCTTTCTTT

D gene: TRBD1
CDR3 length: 13
V gene: TRBV7-3
clone size: many
J gene: TRBJ2-3
CDR3 protein: CASSAGGADTQYF
CDR3 DNA: TGTGCCAGCAGCGCAGGGGGCGCAGATACGCAGTATTTT

D gene: NA
CDR3 length: 11
V gene: TRBV7-2
clone size: many
J gene: TRBJ2-1
CDR3 protein: CASSFLVGQFF
CDR3 DNA: TGTGCCAGCAGCTTTCTGGTTGGGCAGTTCTTC

D gene: NA
CDR3 length: 15
V gene: TRBV7-3
clone size: many
J gene: TRBJ2-3
CDR3 protein: CASSLIGGLTDTQYF
CDR3 DNA: TGTGCCAGCAGCTTGATCGGGGGCCTCACAGATACGCAGTATTTT

D gene: TRBD1
CDR3 length: 16
V gene: TRBV20-1
clone size: NA
J gene: TRBJ2-6
CDR3 protein: CSATGTGISGANVLTF
CDR3 DNA: TGCAGTGCTACCGGGACAGGGATATCTGGGGCCAACGTCCTGACTTTC

D gene: NA
CDR3 length: 16
V gene: TRBV11-2
clone size: many
J gene: TRBJ1-6
CDR3 protein: CASSLWPTSGDSPLHF
CDR3 DNA: TGTGCCAGCAGCTTATGGCCGACCTCAGGGGATTCACCCCTCCACTTT

D gene: NA
CDR3 length: 10
V gene: TRBV29-1
clone size: many
J gene: TRBJ2-1
CDR3 protein: CSVGTSEQFF
CDR3 DNA: TGCAGCGTGGGAACCAGTGAGCAGTTCTTC

D gene: NA
CDR3 length: 14
V gene: TRBV7-9
clone size: many
J gene: TRBJ1-6
CDR3 protein: CASSSDSNNSPLHF
CDR3 DNA: TGTGCCAGCAGCTCCGACAGCAATAATTCACCCCTCCACTTT

D gene: NA
CDR3 length: 15
V gene: TRBV5-1
clone size: many
J gene: TRBJ2-2
CDR3 protein: CASSLESGMPGELFF
CDR3 DNA: TGCGCCAGCAGCTTGGAATCGGGGATGCCCGGGGAGCTGTTTTTT

D gene: TRBD1
CDR3 length: 16
V gene: TRBV5-5
clone size: many
J gene: TRBJ2-2
CDR3 protein: CASSGSRGRLTGELFF
CDR3 DNA: TGTGCCAGCAGTGGCTCCAGGGGGCGCCTCACCGGGGAGCTGTTTTTT

D gene: NA
CDR3 length: 14
V gene: TRBV4-2
clone size: many
J gene: TRBJ2-1
CDR3 protein: CASSQDRGALEQFF
CDR3 DNA: TGTGCCAGCAGCCAAGATCGGGGGGCGCTTGAGCAGTTCTTC

D gene: NA
CDR3 length: 11
V gene: TRBV7-9
clone size: many
J gene: TRBJ2-1
CDR3 protein: CASRLQGKQFF
CDR3 DNA: TGTGCCAGCCGACTACAGGGTAAGCAGTTCTTC

D gene: NA
CDR3 length: 13
V gene: TRBV10-1
clone size: many
J gene: TRBJ2-3
CDR3 protein: CASSAGLTDTQYF
CDR3 DNA: TGCGCCAGCAGTGCCGGTCTCACAGATACGCAGTATTTT

D gene: NA
CDR3 length: 14
V gene: TRBV6-2/TRBV6-3
clone size: many
J gene: TRBJ1-1
CDR3 protein: CASGHIGETTEAFF
CDR3 DNA: TGTGCCAGCGGCCACATCGGGGAGACCACTGAAGCTTTCTTT

D gene: NA
CDR3 length: 13
V gene: TRBV5-1
clone size: many
J gene: TRBJ1-2
CDR3 protein: CASSLDSNYGYTF
CDR3 DNA: TGCGCCAGCAGCCTGGACAGTAACTATGGCTACACCTTC

D gene: TRBD1
CDR3 length: 15
V gene: TRBV5-1
clone size: many
J gene: TRBJ1-2
CDR3 protein: CASSLQGAVNYGYTF
CDR3 DNA: TGCGCCAGCAGCTTACAGGGGGCGGTAAACTATGGCTACACCTTC

D gene: NA
CDR3 length: 14
V gene: TRBV5-1
clone size: many
J gene: TRBJ2-3
CDR3 protein: CASSLGRLGDTQYF
CDR3 DNA: TGCGCCAGCAGCTTGGGTCGTCTTGGGGATACGCAGTATTTT

D gene: NA
CDR3 length: 16
V gene: TRBV28
clone size: many
J gene: TRBJ2-3
CDR3 protein: CASSLPPGVGTDTQYF
CDR3 DNA: TGTGCCAGCAGTTTGCCCCCAGGGGTGGGCACAGATACGCAGTATTTT

D gene: NA
CDR3 length: 12
V gene: TRBV19
clone size: many
J gene: TRBJ1-2
CDR3 protein: CASSISGYGYTF
CDR3 DNA: TGTGCCAGTAGTATAAGTGGGTATGGCTACACCTTC

D gene: TRBD1
CDR3 length: 17
V gene: TRBV27
clone size: many
J gene: TRBJ1-6
CDR3 protein: CASSPDRGRGGLSPLHF
CDR3 DNA: TGTGCCAGCAGTCCGGACAGGGGGCGCGGAGGCTTGTCACCCCTCCACTTT

D gene: TRBD1
CDR3 length: 14
V gene: TRBV6-1
clone size: many
J gene: TRBJ1-4
CDR3 protein: CASSAGTADPELFF
CDR3 DNA: TGTGCCAGCAGTGCCGGGACAGCGGACCCTGAACTGTTTTTT

D gene: NA
CDR3 length: 15
V gene: TRBV11-2
clone size: many
J gene: TRBJ2-3
CDR3 protein: CASSLGVAGTDTQYF
CDR3 DNA: TGTGCCAGCAGCCTCGGAGTAGCGGGCACAGATACGCAGTATTTT

D gene: TRBD2
CDR3 length: 16
V gene: TRBV12-5
clone size: many
J gene: TRBJ2-1
CDR3 protein: CASGSVAGGPYNEQFF
CDR3 DNA: TGTGCTAGTGGTTCGGTGGCGGGGGGACCCTACAATGAGCAGTTCTTC